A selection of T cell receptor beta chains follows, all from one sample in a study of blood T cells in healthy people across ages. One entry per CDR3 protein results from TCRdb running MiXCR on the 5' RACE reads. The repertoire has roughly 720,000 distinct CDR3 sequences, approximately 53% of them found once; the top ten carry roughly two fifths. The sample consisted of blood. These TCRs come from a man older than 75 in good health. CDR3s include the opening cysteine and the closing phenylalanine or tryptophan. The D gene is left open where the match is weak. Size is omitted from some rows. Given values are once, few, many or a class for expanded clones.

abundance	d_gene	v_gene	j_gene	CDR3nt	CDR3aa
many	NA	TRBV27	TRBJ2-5	TGTGCCAGCAGCCGGGACGTCTACCAAGAGACCCAGTACTTC	CASSRDVYQETQYF
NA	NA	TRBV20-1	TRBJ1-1	TGCAGTGCCAGCCAGACCTACGGGGTGACCACTGAAGCTTTCTTT	CSASQTYGVTTEAFF
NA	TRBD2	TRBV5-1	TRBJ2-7	TGCGCCAGCAGCTTGACCGCTAGCGGGAGCTCCTACGAGCAGTACTTC	CASSLTASGSSYEQYF
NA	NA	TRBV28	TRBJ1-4	TGTGCCAGCAGTTCGCATGCCCTTACAACTAATGAAAAACTGTTTTTT	CASSSHALTTNEKLFF
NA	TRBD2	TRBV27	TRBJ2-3	TGTGCCAGCAGTACGGGGACTAGCGGGAGTGTGGGGCACGCGTATTTT	CASSTGTSGSVGHAYF
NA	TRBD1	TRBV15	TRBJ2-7	TGTGCCACCAGCAACTCCGGGACAGGGGGCAACGAGCAGTACTTC	CATSNSGTGGNEQYF
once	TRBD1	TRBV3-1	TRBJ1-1	TGTGCCAGCAGCCAAAAGGGGGCGGGTAACACTGAAGCTTTCTTT	CASSQKGAGNTEAFF
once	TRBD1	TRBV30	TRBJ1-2	TGTGCCTGGGGGACAGTCTATGGCTACACCTTC	CAWGTVYGYTF
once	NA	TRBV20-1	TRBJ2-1	TGCAGTGCTCCCTACCTGGGAGGTCTCCACGGTGAGCAGTTCTTC	CSAPYLGGLHGEQFF
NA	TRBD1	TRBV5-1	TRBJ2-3	TGCGCCAGCAGCTTGTTAATTGGACAGGGTCCTACTAGCACAGATACGCAGTATTTT	CASSLLIGQGPTSTDTQYF
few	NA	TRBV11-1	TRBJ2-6	TGTGCCAGCAGCCCCGGGGAGTCTGGGGCCAACGTCCTGACTTTC	CASSPGESGANVLTF
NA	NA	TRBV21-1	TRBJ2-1	TGTGCCAGCAGCAAAGCTCAAGCGGGATTCTACAATGAGCAGTTCTTC	CASSKAQAGFYNEQFF
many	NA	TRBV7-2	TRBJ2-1	TGTGCCAGCAGCTTCGATAGCGGCTCCTACAATGAGCAGTTCTTC	CASSFDSGSYNEQFF
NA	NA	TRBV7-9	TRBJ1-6	TGTGCCAGCAGCCTTCGGAGGGCGCCCCTCCACTTT	CASSLRRAPLHF
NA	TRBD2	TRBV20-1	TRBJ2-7	TGCAGTGCTATCCCCGGAGCGGGAGTAGAAGAGCAGTACTTC	CSAIPGAGVEEQYF
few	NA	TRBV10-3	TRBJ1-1	TGTGCCATCAGCAAGGACGGGGGTATGGCTGAAGCTTTCTTT	CAISKDGGMAEAFF
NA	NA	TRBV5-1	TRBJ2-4	TGCGCCAGCAGCCCCCCTGGTCTCCCGGCTACCAAAAACATTCAGTACTTC	CASSPPGLPATKNIQYF
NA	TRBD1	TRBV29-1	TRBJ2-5	TGCAGCGTTGAGACGACAGGGGGGCGGGAGACCCAGTACTTC	CSVETTGGRETQYF
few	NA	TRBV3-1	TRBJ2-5	TGTGCCAGCAGCCAGTCGGAAGAGACCCAGTACTTC	CASSQSEETQYF
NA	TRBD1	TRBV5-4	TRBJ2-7	TGTGCCAGCAGCCGGGGACAGAGGGCCTACGAGCAGTACTTC	CASSRGQRAYEQYF
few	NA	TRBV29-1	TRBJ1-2	TGCAGCGCGGGGACCGAATACTGGTATGGCTACACCTTC	CSAGTEYWYGYTF
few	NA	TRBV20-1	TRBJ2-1	TGCAGTGCTAGCCCCGGAGGTTTGGGTTACAATGAGCAGTTCTTC	CSASPGGLGYNEQFF
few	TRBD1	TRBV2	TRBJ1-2	TGTGCCAGCAGCCCCAGGCAGGGGGGACTTCTTGACTATGGCTACACCTTC	CASSPRQGGLLDYGYTF
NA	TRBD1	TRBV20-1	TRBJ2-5	TGCAGTGCTACCTCAGACAGGGGGTGGGTTGAGACCCAGTACTTC	CSATSDRGWVETQYF
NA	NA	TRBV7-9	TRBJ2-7	TGTGCCAGCAGCTTAGCGGCAGGGTCTTCCCCCTACGAGCAGTACTTC	CASSLAAGSSPYEQYF
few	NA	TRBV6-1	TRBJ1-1	TGTGCCAGTTTCGTTCGACGTGAAGCTTTCTTT	CASFVRREAFF
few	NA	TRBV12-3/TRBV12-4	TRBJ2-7	TGTGCCAGCTCCCTTCGGCAACTCGGCGAGCAGTACTTC	CASSLRQLGEQYF
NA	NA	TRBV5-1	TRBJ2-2	TGCGCCAGCAGCCGGTGGGGGGTCGGGGAGCTGTTTTTT	CASSRWGVGELFF
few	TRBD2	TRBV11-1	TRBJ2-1	TGTGCCAGCAGCTTATTAGCGGGAGCCTACAATGAGCAGTTCTTC	CASSLLAGAYNEQFF
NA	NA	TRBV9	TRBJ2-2	TGTGCCAGCAGCGTATCCACTCGGCCGACCGGGGAGCTGTTTTTT	CASSVSTRPTGELFF
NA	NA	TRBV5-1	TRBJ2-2	TGCGCCAGCAGCTTACCAGGGCCTAACACCGGGGAGCTGTTTTTT	CASSLPGPNTGELFF
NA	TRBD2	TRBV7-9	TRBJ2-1	TGTGCCAGCAGCTTAGGGGGTGCGGGAGGGGTGAATGAGCAGTTCTTC	CASSLGGAGGVNEQFF
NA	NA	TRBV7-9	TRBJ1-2	TGTGCCAGCAGCCAGGGTACTAACTATGGCTACACCTTC	CASSQGTNYGYTF
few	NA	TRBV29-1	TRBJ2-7	TGCAGCGTAGCGGGGACACCCTACGAGCAGTACTTC	CSVAGTPYEQYF
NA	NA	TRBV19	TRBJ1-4	TGTGCCGCCGGGACTATAGACCTTGATGAAAAACTGTTTTTT	CAAGTIDLDEKLFF
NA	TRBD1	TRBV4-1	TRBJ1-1	TGCGCCAGCAGCCAAGAGGAGGGGCAGGGGGCAGTGTATACTGAAGCTTTCTTT	CASSQEEGQGAVYTEAFF
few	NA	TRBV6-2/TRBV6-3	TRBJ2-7	TGTGCCAGCAGTTACTCCGGCTTGAACGAGCAGTACTTC	CASSYSGLNEQYF
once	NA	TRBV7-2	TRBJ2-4	TGTGCCAGCAGCTTTAGCGGAGGGCAAAGGGAGCAGTACTTC	CASSFSGGQREQYF
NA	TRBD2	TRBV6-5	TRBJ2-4	TGTGCCAGCAGGCCAGGACTAGTCAAAAACATTCAGTACTTC	CASRPGLVKNIQYF
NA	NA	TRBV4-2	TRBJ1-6	TGTGCCAGCAGCCAAGGCGAGGGACTCCCCTATTCACCCCCCCACTTT	CASSQGEGLPYSPPHF
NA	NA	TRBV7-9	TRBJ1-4	TGTGCCAGCAGCTTAGGCTCAGGCCCTTATGGACTGTTTTTT	CASSLGSGPYGLFF
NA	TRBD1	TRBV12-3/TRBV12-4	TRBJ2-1	TGTGCCAGCAGTTGGGACAGGGGGACTGAGCAGTTCTTC	CASSWDRGTEQFF
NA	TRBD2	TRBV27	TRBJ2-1	TGTGCCAGCACAAGGGGGCTAGCGGGAGGTGAGCAGTTCTTC	CASTRGLAGGEQFF
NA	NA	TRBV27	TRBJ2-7	TGTGCCAGCAGTTTGGGACCCATGAGCTCCTACGAGCAGTACTTC	CASSLGPMSSYEQYF
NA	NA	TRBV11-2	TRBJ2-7	TGTGCCAGCAGCGAGGGACCCCGCTCTTACGAGCAGTACTTC	CASSEGPRSYEQYF
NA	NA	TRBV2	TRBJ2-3	TGTGCCAGCAGTGCTTCCGTTGGGGGCAGATACGCGTATTTT	CASSASVGGRYAYF